Each of the 27 T cell receptor beta chains below was sequenced from the same sample in a study of blood T cell repertoires in COVID-19. The table came from immunoSEQ multiplex PCR; TCRdb's copy has only in-frame clones and leaves some out. The sample consists of approximately 250,000 clones, around nine tenths of them appearing once. The sequencing input was peripheral blood. These TCRs come from a man aged 35 to 55 with active or convalescent COVID-19.

The J gene is TRBJ2-5, the V gene TRBV5-4; 8 bases are a match to TRBD2. Germline V gene lookup returns CDR1 SGHNT and CDR2 YYREEE (reference sequence). The CDR3 sequence is 18 residues long. Trimming took 4 bases from V and 3 from J; bases not matched to a gene: 17. CDR3 coding DNA: TGTGCCAGCAGCCCCCAGGTTGTAGGAGCGGGAGCTGAAGAGACCCAGTACTTC. Its protein product is CASSPQVVGAGAEETQYF.

The chain has TRBV6-5 and TRBJ2-4; 11 nucleotides agree with TRBD1. Germline CDR1 and CDR2: MNHEY and SVGAGI. V shed 4 bases and J 6 bases; nucleotides not matched to a gene: 2. This CDR3 has 14 residues. CDR3 protein: CASSSGTGGNIQYF. DNA of the CDR3: TGTGCCAGCAGTTCCGGGACAGGGGGAAACATTCAGTACTTC.

The gene calls are TRBV7-2 and TRBJ2-1; 8 nucleotides agree with TRBD2. This CDR3 has 15 amino acids. The ends lost 3 bases at V and 2 bases at J; junction bases unmatched: 3. Germline V gene sequence: CDR1 SGHTA, CDR2 FQGNSA. For the CDR3, the DNA is TGTGCCAGCAGCTTCGGCGGGAGGACCTACAATGAGCAGTTCTTC. Encoded protein: CASSFGGRTYNEQFF.

This clone was observed once. The chain has TRBV19 and TRBJ1-1, with 10 bases aligning to TRBD1. This CDR3 comprises 16 residues. In germline, CDR1 is LNHDA, CDR2 SQIVND (reference sequence). V was clipped by 6 bases and J by 5 bases; unmatched bases: 12. The CDR3 bases are TGTGCCAGTAGCCACCGACAGGGGGCCCGTGGGACTGAAGCTTTCTTT. Translated, it gives CASSHRQGARGTEAFF.

The CDR3 DNA follows: TGTGCCAGCAGGACGGGGGGGAGAACAGATACGCAGTATTTT. This translates into CASRTGGRTDTQYF. V usage is TRBV6-5 and J usage is TRBJ2-3; TRBD2 agrees at 8 bases. After removal of 6 bases from V and 3 bases from J, the junction contained 5 bases not matched to a gene. This CDR3 has 14 residues. CDR1 and CDR2 (germline): MNHEY, SVGAGI.

The CDR3 nucleotides are TGTGCCAGCAGCTTGAACGGGGTTTCGCGTCATGGCTACACCTTC. It specifies CASSLNGVSRHGYTF. V usage is TRBV5-6 and J usage is TRBJ1-2, with no clear D. The CDR3 covers 15 residues. Deletions cut 1 base from V and 6 bases from J, with 16 bases between. Germline CDR1 and CDR2: SGHDT and YYEEEE.

The CDR3 loop reads CASSPSTGTEAFF. The CDR3 DNA sequence: TGTGCCAGCAGTCCGTCGACAGGTACTGAAGCTTTCTTT. This sequence joins TRBV7-3 and TRBJ1-1, with D perhaps matching TRBD1 (6 bases). This CDR3 comprises 13 residues. The ends were cut back, 6 bases at V and 5 bases at J, with 13 bases in the middle. Germline-derived CDR1 and CDR2 are SGHTA and FQGTGA.

This chain uses TRBV27 with TRBJ2-5; TRBD2 matches at 8 bases. Trimming removed 4 bases from V and 5 bases from J; junction bases left unmatched: 15. The CDR3 contains 17 residues. Germline V gives CDR1 MNHEY, CDR2 SMNVEV (reference sequence). This CDR3 reads CASSSWGGTGGLETQYF. The DNA of the CDR3 is TGTGCCAGCAGTTCTTGGGGCGGAACGGGGGGGTTGGAGACCCAGTACTTC.

The genes are TRBV27 and TRBJ1-5; a possible D gene is TRBD1 (6 bases). V was trimmed by 6 bases and J by 6 bases, leaving 21 bases between them. Germline values: CDR1 MNHEY, CDR2 SMNVEV (reference sequence). The CDR3 sequence is 16 residues long. The CDR3 sequence is CASSLNWGTSPQPQHF. For the CDR3, the DNA is TGTGCCAGCAGCCTTAATTGGGGGACAAGTCCTCAGCCCCAGCATTTT.

This chain connects TRBV18 to TRBJ2-7, with 9 bases that match TRBD1. Trimming cost V 0 bases and J 6 bases; bases outside gene matches: 9. Per the germline V gene, CDR1 is KGHSH and CDR2 is LQKENI. The CDR3 consists of 16 residues. Here the CDR3 DNA reads TGTGCCAGCTCACCACCGTTGGGACAGGGTGTATCCGAGCAGTACTTC. Translated, it gives CASSPPLGQGVSEQYF.

On this clone itself: An end of the junction does not agree with germline; a read error may underlie this. V and J are TRBV2 and TRBJ1-4; 11 nucleotides line up with TRBD1. Looked up from germline, CDR1 is SNHLY and CDR2 is FYNNEI. The CDR3 contains 13 residues. DNA for the CDR3: TGTGCCAGCTATCCGGGACAGGGGGGCCCTTCCGCCTTT. It codes for CASYPGQGGPSAF.

The chain joins TRBV4-1 to TRBJ2-2, with 11 bases aligning to TRBD2. The J segment lost 4 bases and the V segment lost 6 bases, leaving 13 bases of the junction unmatched. Germline V gene lookup returns CDR1 MGHRA and CDR2 YSYEKL. The CDR3 is 18 amino acids. The CDR3 coding sequence is TGCGCCAGCAGTAATGTAGCGGGGGGGCTCTCGGGCACCGGGGAGCTGTTTTTT. Its translation: CASSNVAGGLSGTGELFF.

The rearrangement joins TRBV30 to TRBJ2-2, with D maybe TRBD2 (5 bases). Germline lookup yields CDR1 GTSNPN and CDR2 SVGIG (reference sequence). This CDR3 contains 16 residues. Trimming left V 5 bases short and J 2 bases short, with 18 bases between. DNA of the CDR3: TGTGCCTGGTCCCCGCCGGTACTAGGAAACACCGGGGAGCTGTTTTTT. It yields the protein CAWSPPVLGNTGELFF.

The CDR3 protein is CSAEVNYGYTF. CDR3 nucleotides: TGCAGCGCCGAGGTTAACTATGGCTACACCTTC. The chain uses TRBV29-1 and TRBJ1-2; D is undetermined. Germline V lookup: CDR1 SQVTM, CDR2 ANQGSEA. Deletions cut 7 bases from V and 1 base from J, with 7 bases between. The CDR3 spans 11 residues.

The chain carries TRBV5-5 and TRBJ1-5; the match to TRBD1 covers 7 bases. Germline lookup yields CDR1 SGHKS and CDR2 YYEKEE (reference sequence). This CDR3 has 13 amino acids. With V trimmed by 4 bases and J by 4 bases, 2 bases remained unmatched. CDR3 region: CASSPDRNQPQHF. The CDR3 DNA follows: TGTGCCAGCAGCCCGGACAGGAATCAGCCCCAGCATTTT.

The chain recombines TRBV9 with TRBJ1-1; D might be TRBD1 (6 bases). Germline V gene data show CDR1 as SGDLS and CDR2 as YYNGEE. V dropped 4 bases and J dropped 6 bases, with 10 bases sitting between them. The CDR3 runs 12 residues. CDR3 amino acids: CASSSTGSEAFF. The CDR3 DNA reads as TGTGCCAGCAGCTCTACAGGGTCTGAAGCTTTCTTT.

The table lists this clone with many counts. This chain uses TRBV2 with TRBJ1-1; no clear D. Per germline, CDR1 SNHLY and CDR2 FYNNEI. The CDR3 is 10 residues long. Trimming shortened V by 7 bases and J by 3 bases, and 3 bases separated the two germline ends. DNA for the CDR3: TGTGCCAGCACGGACACTGAAGCTTTCTTT. Its protein is CASTDTEAFF.

As DNA, the CDR3 is TGTGCCTGGACCCCGTCGGTTAACGAGCAGTACTTC. Its translation is CAWTPSVNEQYF. The V call is TRBV30, the J call TRBJ2-7; no clear D gene. Trimming removed 4 bases from V and 5 bases from J, with 12 bases in between. The CDR3 extends over 12 amino acids. The germline gives CDR1 GTSNPN, CDR2 SVGIG (reference sequence).

The CDR3 coding sequence is TGTGCCAGCAGTTACTCTCTACCCCCGAAACCCTACGAGCAGTACTTC. The encoded protein is CASSYSLPPKPYEQYF. The chain links TRBV6-5 to TRBJ2-7; D unclear. The germline V gene encodes CDR1 MNHEY and CDR2 SVGAGI. This CDR3 region has 16 residues. Between the trimmed V and J ends, which lost 0 bases and 2 bases, there was a span of 14 bases.

The chain links TRBV7-9 to TRBJ2-7; D is possibly TRBD1 (6 bases). The CDR3 loop spans 15 amino acids. V lost 6 bases, J lost 0 bases, and 15 bases lay in between. The germline CDR1 and CDR2 sequences are SEHNR and FQNEAQ (reference sequence). As DNA, the CDR3 is TGTGCCAGCAGTCACGGGACACGGAGCTCCTACGAGCAGTACTTC. It specifies CASSHGTRSSYEQYF.

This clone appeared a single time. The V gene is TRBV27, the J gene TRBJ1-6; 7 bases agree with TRBD1. The V segment lost 5 bases and the J segment 3 bases; nucleotides outside the gene matches: 7. The V gene's germline CDR1 is MNHEY and CDR2 SMNVEV (reference sequence). The length of the CDR3 is 16 residues. CDR3 sequence reads: CASSVQGIRYNSPLHF. The CDR3 DNA sequence: TGTGCCAGCAGTGTACAGGGGATTCGCTATAATTCACCCCTCCACTTT.

The chain combines TRBV5-6 with TRBJ2-2, with 10 bases that match TRBD1. The V gene end was trimmed by 5 bases and the J gene end by 6 bases; junction bases not matched to a gene: 7. The CDR3 contains 15 residues. From germline, CDR1 is SGHDT and CDR2 YYEEEE. The CDR3 is CASSSGTGAPGELFF. CDR3 sequence (DNA): TGTGCCAGCAGTTCCGGGACAGGGGCTCCCGGGGAGCTGTTTTTT.

This chain connects TRBV3-1 (or the pseudogene TRBV3-2) to TRBJ2-7, with TRBD2 matching 9 bases. The V segment lost 1 base and the J segment 2 bases; nucleotides outside the gene matches: 3. CDR1 LGHDT and CDR2 YNNKEL come from the germline V gene (reference sequence). The CDR3 totals 15 residues. The CDR3 is CASSQVLAGAYEQYF. CDR3 sequence (DNA): TGTGCCAGCAGCCAAGTCTTAGCGGGGGCCTACGAGCAGTACTTC.

J is TRBJ2-5 and V is TRBV9; 8 bases are a match to TRBD2. The CDR3 length is 15 residues. The V gene's germline CDR1 is SGDLS and CDR2 YYNGEE. V lost 0 bases and J lost 1; bases outside the gene matches: 2. The CDR3 region has the DNA TGTGCCAGCAGCGTAGCGGCGGGGGGCCAAGAGACCCAGTACTTC. The encoded protein is CASSVAAGGQETQYF.

This chain uses TRBV5-1 with TRBJ1-2, with D maybe TRBD1 (6 bases). Germline V lookup: CDR1 SGHRS, CDR2 YFSETQ. The CDR3 totals 15 residues. Trimming stripped 3 bases from V and 0 bases from J, with 12 bases between. This CDR3 is CASSSTGGPNYGYTF. Here the CDR3 DNA reads TGCGCCAGCAGCTCGACCGGGGGGCCTAACTATGGCTACACCTTC.

The rearrangement joins TRBV7-9 to TRBJ2-1; D might be TRBD2 (5 bases). V was cut by 6 bases and J by 2 bases, with 20 bases left in between. The CDR3 covers 17 residues. Germline values: CDR1 SEHNR, CDR2 FQNEAQ (reference sequence). CDR3 coding DNA: TGTGCCAGCAGGCACAAGCAAGGGAGCGTAACCTACAATGAGCAGTTCTTC. It is translated as CASRHKQGSVTYNEQFF.

The chain uses TRBV5-6 and TRBJ2-5, with 8 bases aligning to TRBD2. The J segment lost 5 bases and the V segment lost 10 bases, leaving 10 bases of the junction unmatched. This CDR3 comprises 13 residues. Germline CDR1 SGHDT, CDR2 YYEEEE. The CDR3 sequence is CASSSGGRETQYF. Here the CDR3 DNA reads TGTGCCTCATCGAGCGGGGGAAGGGAGACCCAGTACTTC.